The clone carrying this T cell receptor (beta chain) was counted between two and nine times. The CDR3 is made up of 13 amino acids. Germline V gene data show CDR1 as SGHAT and CDR2 as FQNNGV. Trimming stripped 5 bases from V and 7 bases from J, with 12 bases between. The sample comes from a study of OX40 agonist ivuxolimab in advanced cancers. Using immunoSEQ multiplex PCR, the repertoire was profiled, and TCRdb retains in-frame clones only, with some absent. The table records around 67,000 clones, roughly 84% of them present only once. This TCR was recovered from an adult with an advanced solid tumor such as melanoma, head and neck, liver or kidney cancer. The chain is built from TRBV11-2 and TRBJ1-5; unclear D gene. The specimen comprised CD4+ or CD8+ T cells sorted from blood, sampled in a trial of the OX40 agonist ivuxolimab. The CDR3 protein is CASSASERQPQHF. The CDR3 nucleotides are TGTGCCAGCAGCGCCTCCGAGCGGCAGCCCCAGCATTTT. The full variable domain, rest sourced from reference TRBV11-2 and TRBJ1-5, is EAGVAQSPRYKIIEKRQSVAFWCNPISGHATLYWYQQILGQGPKLLIQFQNNGVVDDSQLPKDRFSAERLKGVDSTLKIQPAKLEDSAVYLCASSASERQPQHFGDGTRLSIL.